The 5 T cell receptor beta chains below all came from one sample that was sequenced in a study of OX40 agonist ivuxolimab in advanced cancers. Library generation was performed with the immunoSEQ multiplex PCR assay. Here the immuneACCESS table is served through TCRdb, limited to in-frame sequences with V and J called. Missing clones are a known gap in these copies; in checked studies unresolved V genes cover under half, and the rest lacks a known reason. The sample table holds 90,000 to 100,000 clones, of which 70% to 85% were seen once. Jointly, the top ten make up roughly 1.5% of the sample. Sequenced here: CD4+ or CD8+ T cells sorted from blood, sampled in a trial of the OX40 agonist ivuxolimab. These receptors all stem from an adult with an advanced solid tumor such as melanoma, head and neck, liver or kidney cancer.

This chain uses TRBV6-1 with TRBJ2-7; D perhaps matches TRBD2 (5 bases). The CDR3 loop spans 16 amino acids. Per the germline V gene, CDR1 is MNHNS and CDR2 is SASEGT. The V end was cut by 4 bases, the J end by 0 bases, with 16 bases between. The CDR3 protein is CASSALGLRSSYEQYF. In DNA form, the CDR3 reads TGTGCCAGCAGTGCCCTAGGACTGCGGAGCTCCTACGAGCAGTACTTC.

This clone has more than one count but fewer than ten. This rearrangement joins TRBV20-1 to TRBJ2-5; possibly TRBD2 for D (6 bases). Trimming shortened V by 4 bases and J by 5 bases, and 8 bases separated the two germline ends. The CDR3 length is 11 residues. Germline V lookup: CDR1 DFQATT, CDR2 SNEGSKA (reference sequence). CDR3 in DNA: TGCAGTGCTATACGGGGGGAGACCCAGTACTTC. Translated, it gives CSAIRGETQYF.

The gene calls are TRBV6-4 and TRBJ1-5, with TRBD1 as a possible D gene (5 bases). The V gene's germline CDR1 is MRHNA and CDR2 SNTAGT. CDR3 length: 13 residues. V gave up 4 bases and J gave up 7 bases, with 11 bases separating them. CDR3 in amino acids: CASSVAWGQPQHF. CDR3 DNA: TGTGCCAGCAGTGTTGCCTGGGGGCAGCCCCAGCATTTT.

As concerns this clone: One end of the junction varies from germline; a read error may be responsible. The chain has TRBV2 and TRBJ1-3, with D maybe TRBD1 (6 bases). The CDR3 is 14 amino acids. CDR1 and CDR2 from the germline V gene are SNHLY and FYNNEI. CDR3 sequence: CASTRGSSGNTMYF. The DNA for the CDR3 is TGTGCCAGTACTAGGGGGAGTTCCGGAAACACCATGTATTTT.

J is TRBJ2-6 and V is TRBV11-2; TRBD1 matches 7 bases. Trimming removed 2 bases from V and 1 base from J; junction bases left unmatched: 5. CDR1 is SGHAT and CDR2 is FQNNGV in the germline V gene. The CDR3 totals 17 residues. CDR3 region: CASSLILTGSGANVLTF. CDR3 sequence (DNA): TGTGCCAGCAGCTTAATACTGACAGGGTCTGGGGCCAACGTCCTGACTTTC.